This T cell receptor (beta chain) was sequenced in a study of human T cells and chemical hapten exposure. Study-level information: The study lasted 20 to 30 weeks, and patients were dosed weekly with diphenylcyclopropenone on the scalp throughout.

TCRdb reprocessed the RACE reads with MiXCR, giving one entry per CDR3 protein. In the table there are tens of thousands of distinct CDR3 sequences, 11% of which are singletons. The junction had 8 bases not matched to a gene; V was cut back by 3 bases and J by 0 bases. The CDR3 is made up of 17 amino acids. The germline V gene encodes CDR1 MNHEY and CDR2 SVGAGI. The time point here: patch test 3, about 24 weeks after DPC sensitization. Noted treatment: therapeutic diphenylcyclopropenone sensitization with weekly scalp DPC. J is TRBJ2-5 and V is TRBV6-5; 9 bases fit TRBD2. The sequences come from whole blood, collected in connection with sensitization to the hapten diphenylcyclopropenone (DPC). This clonotype was obtained from a woman aged 45-59 years with alopecia areata. Some clones in this sample may be carry-over from other donors' samples. CDR3 protein: CASSYFFTSGYQETQYF. In DNA, the CDR3 is TGTGCCAGCAGTTATTTTTTTACTAGCGGGTACCAAGAGACCCAGTACTTC.